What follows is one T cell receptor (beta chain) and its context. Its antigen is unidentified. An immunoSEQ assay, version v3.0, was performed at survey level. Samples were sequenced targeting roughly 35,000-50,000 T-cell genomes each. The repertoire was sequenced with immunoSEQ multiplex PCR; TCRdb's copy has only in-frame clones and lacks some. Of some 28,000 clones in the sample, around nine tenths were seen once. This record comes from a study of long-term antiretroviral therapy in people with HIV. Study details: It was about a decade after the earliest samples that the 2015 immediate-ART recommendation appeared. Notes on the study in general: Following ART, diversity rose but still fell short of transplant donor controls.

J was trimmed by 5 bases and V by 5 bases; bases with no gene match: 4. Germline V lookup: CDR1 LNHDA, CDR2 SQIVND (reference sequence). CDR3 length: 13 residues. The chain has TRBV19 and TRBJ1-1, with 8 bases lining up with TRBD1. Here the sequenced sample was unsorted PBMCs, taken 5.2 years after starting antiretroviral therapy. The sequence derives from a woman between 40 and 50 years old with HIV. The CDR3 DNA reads TGTGCCAGTAGTTTCACAGGGGGTACTGAAGCTTTCTTT. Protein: CASSFTGGTEAFF.